Following are 25 T cell receptor beta chains from one sample sequenced in a study of CXCR3-negative and CXCR3-positive naive CD8 T cells. General observations from the study: CXCR3-positive naive cells had more hydrophobic TRB CDR3s than CXCR3-negative naive cells.

UMI-labeled 5' RACE yielded the TRB cDNA libraries. For each CDR3 protein, TCRdb gives one entry from its re-call of the 5' RACE reads, without DNA. Recorded for this sample: some 54,000 distinct CDR3 sequences. Their target antigens are unknown. The sequencing sample was made of naive CXCR3+ CD8+ T cells from blood. The sample's subset: CD45RO-CCR7+CD27+CD95- naive CD8+ T cells expressing CXCR3 (TNR3+). These TCRs come from a human donor in good health. Some clones in this sample may be carry-over from other donors' samples.

This chain uses TRBV2 with TRBJ2-3; lacking DNA, the TRBD2 call made by TCRdb goes unchecked. Germline loops: CDR1 SNHLY, CDR2 FYNNEI. CDR3 length equals 19 residues. CDR3 residues: CASRENVAGGPLGTDTQYF.

The chain couples TRBV27 to TRBJ2-1; TCRdb picks TRBD1, but there is no DNA to check that call. The germline V gene encodes CDR1 MNHEY and CDR2 SMNVEV (reference sequence). CDR3 length: 12 amino acids. This CDR3 reads CATSPGYNEQFF.

The chain uses TRBV20-1 and TRBJ1-1; as DNA is missing, the TRBD1 call by TCRdb cannot be tested. Germline CDR1 DFQATT, CDR2 SNEGSKA (reference sequence). This CDR3 is 15 amino acids long. The CDR3 here is CSAPSGGAGSREAFF.

The chain is built from TRBV10-2 and TRBJ2-2. The CDR3 has 13 amino acids. Looked up from germline, CDR1 is WSHSY and CDR2 is SAAADI. This chain's CDR3 is CASTAVNTGELFF.

The J gene is TRBJ2-3, the V gene TRBV20-1; TCRdb names TRBD1, which stays unverified in the absence of DNA. The CDR3 is 16 amino acids. From germline, CDR1 is DFQATT and CDR2 SNEGSKA (reference sequence). This CDR3 reads CSARDHATALGDTQYF.

This sequence joins TRBV28 and TRBJ2-6. CDR3 length: 14 amino acids. Germline loops: CDR1 MDHEN, CDR2 SYDVKM. The CDR3: CASSLGPGANVLTF. The whole variable domain, filled in from reference TRBV28 and TRBJ2-6, reads DVKVTQSSRYLVKRTGEKVFLECVQDMDHENMFWYRQDPGLGLRLIYFSYDVKMKEKGDIPEGYSVSREKKERFSLILESASTNQTSMYLCASSLGPGANVLTFGAGSRLTVL.

CDR3 amino acids: CASSLSAYSNTEAFF. The chain joins TRBV7-3 to TRBJ1-1. This CDR3 contains 15 residues. Germline CDR1 and CDR2: SGHTA and FQGTGA.

The rearrangement uses TRBV7-8 and TRBJ2-7; the TCRdb call, TRBD1, lacks DNA for checking. This CDR3 is 11 amino acids long. Germline V gives CDR1 SGHVS, CDR2 FQNEAQ. The CDR3 sequence is CASSYMGEQYF.

The J gene is TRBJ1-2, the V gene TRBV25-1; TCRdb proposes TRBD1, but this gene call is untestable without DNA. The germline CDR1 and CDR2 sequences are MGHDK and SYGVNS. The length of the CDR3 is 11 residues. The CDR3 is CASRKGVGYTF.

This chain links TRBV14 with TRBJ2-3; without DNA, the TCRdb call of TRBD2 cannot be checked. Germline-derived CDR1 and CDR2 are SGHDN and FVKESK. CDR3 size: 15 residues. The CDR3 is CASSPSGGAADTQYF.

The chain combines TRBV7-8 with TRBJ1-5; TCRdb selects TRBD1, and the lack of DNA leaves this call unchecked. CDR1 and CDR2 (germline): SGHVS, FQNEAQ. The CDR3 has 18 amino acids. CDR3 region: CASRTLGGIGGLNQPQHF.

The V gene is TRBV29-1, the J gene TRBJ1-2; the TCRdb call, TRBD1, lacks DNA for checking. Germline V gene sequence: CDR1 SQVTM, CDR2 ANQGSEA. The CDR3 has 13 amino acids. The CDR3 here is CSVPGQGGYGYTF. The full variable domain, completed using reference TRBV29-1 and TRBJ1-2, is SAVISQKPSRDICQRGTSLTIQCQVDSQVTMMFWYRQQPGQSLTLIATANQGSEATYESGFVIDKFPISRPNLTFSTLTVSNMSPEDSSIYLCSVPGQGGYGYTFGSGTRLTVV.

The rearrangement joins TRBV5-1 to TRBJ2-3; the TCRdb call, TRBD1, lacks DNA for checking. CDR3 length equals 20 residues. Germline V gene data show CDR1 as SGHRS and CDR2 as YFSETQ. The CDR3 reads CASSLVVPQDEKDSTDTQYF.

The chain uses TRBV4-3 and TRBJ2-5. This CDR3 contains 14 residues. Germline-derived CDR1 and CDR2 are LGHNA and YSLEER. The CDR3 is CASSEQEYHETQYF.

This chain links TRBV19 with TRBJ1-1; there is no DNA to check the TCRdb D call of TRBD1. The CDR3 sequence is 12 residues long. Germline V lookup: CDR1 LNHDA, CDR2 SQIVND (reference sequence). The CDR3 reads CASSYRDTEAFF.

The CDR3 loop is CSARESELTEGYTF. This chain connects TRBV20-1 to TRBJ1-2. CDR3 size: 14 residues. CDR1 DFQATT and CDR2 SNEGSKA come from the germline V gene (reference sequence).

The chain combines TRBV7-8 with TRBJ2-3; as DNA is missing, the TRBD1 call by TCRdb cannot be tested. The length of the CDR3 is 13 residues. Germline CDR1 is SGHVS and CDR2 is FQNEAQ. The CDR3 sequence is CASSHRGTDTQYF. Variable domain in full (rest from reference TRBV7-8 and TRBJ2-3): GAGVSQSPRYKVAKRGQDVALRCDPISGHVSLFWYQQALGQGPEFLTYFQNEAQLDKSGLPSDRFFAERPEGSVSTLKIQRTQQEDSAVYLCASSHRGTDTQYFGPGTRLTVL.

The chain recombines TRBV5-1 with TRBJ1-1; TCRdb's D call of TRBD1 is untestable without DNA. The length of the CDR3 is 14 residues. Germline CDR1 SGHRS, CDR2 YFSETQ. CDR3 region: CASSLDLSGNEAFF.

This sequence joins TRBV11-2 and TRBJ2-1; as DNA is missing, the TRBD2 call by TCRdb cannot be tested. There are 16 residues in the CDR3. CDR1 and CDR2 (germline): SGHAT, FQNNGV. This CDR3 is CASSQPGLAGGREQFF.

The chain joins TRBV29-1 to TRBJ2-7; lacking DNA, the TRBD2 call made by TCRdb goes unchecked. Germline values: CDR1 SQVTM, CDR2 ANQGSEA. CDR3 length equals 14 residues. This CDR3 reads CSVEIRESTYEQYF.

This rearrangement joins TRBV7-8 to TRBJ2-7; TCRdb's D call, TRBD1, is unchecked because there is no DNA. Per germline, CDR1 SGHVS and CDR2 FQNEAQ. This CDR3 is built from 15 residues. This CDR3 reads CASSLARASSYEQYF.

The chain combines TRBV12-3 or TRBV12-4 with TRBJ1-4. CDR3 length: 15 amino acids. The CDR3 here is CASRSDLLRREKLFF.

This chain uses TRBV20-1 with TRBJ1-1. This CDR3 is built from 12 residues. CDR1 and CDR2 from the germline V gene are DFQATT and SNEGSKA (reference sequence). The CDR3 here is CSAREGNTEAFF.

V usage is TRBV7-9 and J usage is TRBJ1-1; the TCRdb call, TRBD1, lacks DNA for checking. The CDR3 spans 15 residues. The germline V gene has CDR1 SEHNR and CDR2 FQNEAQ (reference sequence). Here the CDR3 reads CASRQPGQTNTEAFF.

V is TRBV7-2 and J is TRBJ2-7. The length of the CDR3 is 13 residues. CDR1 SGHTA and CDR2 FQGNSA come from the germline V gene. CDR3 region: CASSLAGEYEQYF.